The 31 T cell receptor beta chains below come from one sample, sequenced in a study of blood T cell repertoires in COVID-19. Profiling relied on immunoSEQ multiplex PCR, and the TCRdb table lists in-frame clones only, not all of them. This table has about 67,000 clones, over 80% appearing once. Source material: peripheral blood. The receptors shown here come from a man aged 45-65 years with active COVID-19.

DNA for the CDR3: TGTGCCAGCAGTGAGGGGTCTAGGGGTGAGCAGTTCTTC. This translates into CASSEGSRGEQFF. The chain has TRBV6-1 and TRBJ2-1; tentative D call: TRBD1 (5 bases). Trimming pared 3 bases from V and 9 bases from J, leaving 12 bases between. Germline lookup yields CDR1 MNHNS and CDR2 SASEGT. The CDR3 covers 13 residues.

The chain couples TRBV5-6 to TRBJ2-5; D may be TRBD2 (5 bases). V was trimmed by 1 base and J by 5 bases, leaving 15 bases between them. The CDR3 runs to 15 residues. The germline CDR1 and CDR2 sequences are SGHDT and YYEEEE. Here the CDR3 DNA reads TGTGCCAGCAGCTTGAGCGTCGGGGATTGGGAGACCCAGTACTTC. Its translation is CASSLSVGDWETQYF.

This clone showed up just a few times. The V call is TRBV24-1, the J call TRBJ2-1; 11 bases are a match to TRBD2. V shed 3 bases and J 1 base; nucleotides not matched to a gene: 7. The germline gives CDR1 KGHDR, CDR2 SFDVKD. CDR3 size: 18 residues. CDR3 coding DNA: TGTGCCACCAGTGATGCGTTACCTAGCGGGGGGTCCTACAATGAGCAGTTCTTC. Its translation: CATSDALPSGGSYNEQFF.

The chain recombines TRBV28 with TRBJ1-2; D possibly corresponds to TRBD1 (5 bases). V was clipped by 5 bases and J by 3 bases, with 13 bases between them. This CDR3 region has 14 residues. Germline V gene lookup returns CDR1 MDHEN and CDR2 SYDVKM. CDR3 DNA: TGTGCCAGCAGTCCCCCCGGAGGGGACTATGGCTACACCTTC. This gives the protein CASSPPGGDYGYTF.

The J gene is TRBJ2-1, the V gene TRBV9, with 8 nucleotides matching TRBD1. The CDR3 sequence is 15 residues long. Trimming cost V 0 bases and J 3 bases; bases outside gene matches: 2. Per the germline V gene, CDR1 is SGDLS and CDR2 is YYNGEE. CDR3 sequence (DNA): TGTGCCAGCAGCGTAGCTGGGACAGGCTACAATGAGCAGTTCTTC. Protein sequence: CASSVAGTGYNEQFF. Filled out from reference TRBV9 and TRBJ2-1, the complete variable domain reads DSGVTQTPKHLITATGQRVTLRCSPRSGDLSVYWYQQSLDQGLQFLIQYYNGEERAKGNILERFSAQQFPDLHSELNLSSLELGDSALYFCASSVAGTGYNEQFFGPGTRLTVL.

The chain employs TRBV30 and TRBJ1-1; D perhaps matches TRBD1 (5 bases). Germline values: CDR1 GTSNPN, CDR2 SVGIG (reference sequence). V lost 0 bases and J lost 4, with 9 bases in between. The CDR3 is made up of 13 amino acids. CDR3 nucleotides: TGTGCCTGGAGTGTAGCCAGGGCCACTGAAGCTTTCTTT. The encoded protein is CAWSVARATEAFF.

This clone occurred a few times. The chain carries TRBV28 and TRBJ1-5; 8 positions agree with TRBD1. This CDR3 comprises 16 residues. J was trimmed by 1 base and V by 6 bases; bases with no gene match: 8. CDR1 and CDR2 from the germline V gene are MDHEN and SYDVKM. DNA of the CDR3: TGTGCCAGCAGCTTGGGCAGGGGGCTGAGCAATCAGCCCCAGCATTTT. Amino acids: CASSLGRGLSNQPQHF.

The genes are TRBV5-8 and TRBJ1-4; no clear D gene. Germline assignment: CDR1 SGHTS and CDR2 YDEGEE. The V gene lost 7 bases and the J gene lost 5 bases, with 15 bases spanning the gap. This CDR3 is built from 14 residues. The CDR3 protein is CASQYGGWNEKLFF. The CDR3 DNA reads as TGTGCCAGCCAATATGGCGGGTGGAATGAAAAACTGTTTTTT.

The V call is TRBV5-1, the J call TRBJ2-2; tentative D call: TRBD2 (6 bases). Germline CDR1 SGHRS, CDR2 YFSETQ. CDR3 size: 15 residues. V dropped 6 bases and J dropped 4 bases, with 16 bases sitting between them. The CDR3: CASNPGGRGTGELFF. DNA of the CDR3: TGCGCCAGCAACCCCGGGGGTAGAGGCACCGGGGAGCTGTTTTTT.

The chain joins TRBV7-9 to TRBJ1-4; D gene uncertain. CDR1 is SEHNR and CDR2 is FQNEAQ in the germline V gene (reference sequence). The length of the CDR3 is 12 residues. Trimming shortened V by 7 bases and J by 4 bases, and 7 bases separated the two germline ends. The CDR3 here is CASTRGNEKLFF. The CDR3 region has the DNA TGTGCCAGCACTCGGGGTAATGAAAAACTGTTTTTT.

The V and J genes are TRBV4-3 and TRBJ2-3; 11 positions match TRBD2. This CDR3 has 17 residues. Trimming removed 3 bases from V and 4 bases from J; junction bases left unmatched: 9. CDR1 and CDR2 from the germline V gene are LGHNA and YSLEER. DNA of the CDR3: TGCGCCAGCAGCCAGATGACTAGCGGGATCGGGGCAGATACGCAGTATTTT. As protein: CASSQMTSGIGADTQYF.

The rearrangement uses TRBV20-1 and TRBJ2-5; TRBD1 agrees at 7 bases. Trimming took 3 bases from V and 4 from J; bases not matched to a gene: 20. The CDR3 totals 18 residues. Germline-derived CDR1 and CDR2 are DFQATT and SNEGSKA (reference sequence). CDR3 nucleotides: TGCAGTGCTAGTCGACCCGGGGAAGTAGACAGGGCGGGAGAGACCCAGTACTTC. Residues: CSASRPGEVDRAGETQYF.

This chain joins TRBV5-1 and TRBJ1-4; the D is unclear. Germline V gives CDR1 SGHRS, CDR2 YFSETQ. With 7 bases removed from V and 0 bases from J, the gap between germline ends came to 16 bases. The CDR3 runs 16 residues. This CDR3 reads CASRTGGSATNEKLFF. The DNA of the CDR3 is TGCGCCAGCCGAACCGGAGGCAGCGCAACTAATGAAAAACTGTTTTTT. Filled out from reference TRBV5-1 and TRBJ1-4, the complete variable domain reads KAGVTQTPRYLIKTRGQQVTLSCSPISGHRSVSWYQQTPGQGLQFLFEYFSETQRNKGNFPGRFSGRQFSNSRSEMNVSTLELGDSALYLCASRTGGSATNEKLFFGSGTQLSVL.

The chain carries TRBV4-1 and TRBJ2-5, with 11 bases aligning to TRBD2. Germline V gene sequence: CDR1 MGHRA, CDR2 YSYEKL. V dropped 6 bases and J dropped 4; count of bases not matched to a gene: 19. This CDR3 spans 19 amino acids. The CDR3 sequence: CASSQIAGGDLLDTETQYF. The DNA of the CDR3 is TGCGCCAGCAGTCAAATAGCGGGAGGGGACCTTTTAGACACAGAGACCCAGTACTTC.

This chain uses TRBV27 with TRBJ1-1; D not certain. This CDR3 has 14 amino acids. From germline, CDR1 is MNHEY and CDR2 SMNVEV (reference sequence). The ends were cut back, 7 bases at V and 1 base at J, with 13 bases in the middle. This chain's CDR3 is CASTMGFGNTEAFF. The CDR3 DNA sequence: TGTGCCAGCACCATGGGCTTCGGGAACACTGAAGCTTTCTTT.

The chain combines TRBV2 with TRBJ1-2; TRBD1 agrees at 12 bases. This CDR3 region has 17 residues. Germline lookup yields CDR1 SNHLY and CDR2 FYNNEI. The ends lost 2 bases at V and 4 bases at J; junction bases unmatched: 8. The CDR3 DNA is TGTGCCAGCAGTGAACTGGGACAGGGGGCGCTTTCCTATGGCTACACCTTC. This translates into CASSELGQGALSYGYTF. The complete variable domain, with remaining parts taken from reference TRBV2 and TRBJ1-2, reads EPEVTQTPSHQVTQMGQEVILRCVPISNHLYFYWYRQILGQKVEFLVSFYNNEISEKSEIFDDQFSVERPDGSNFTLKIRSTKLEDSAMYFCASSELGQGALSYGYTFGSGTRLTVV.

The rearrangement links TRBV28 to TRBJ1-2, with a weak D call TRBD1 (5 bases). Trimming removed 2 bases at V and 5 bases at J, with 15 bases between. The CDR3 is 15 residues long. The germline V gene encodes CDR1 MDHEN and CDR2 SYDVKM. The CDR3, as DNA: TGTGCCAGCAGTTTACCTGCGGGGCAAATATATGGCTACACCTTC. As protein: CASSLPAGQIYGYTF.

This chain links TRBV7-9 with TRBJ2-1; 7 bases map to TRBD2. The CDR3 has 16 residues. J lost 8 bases, V lost 4 bases, and 14 bases had no gene match. Germline V lookup: CDR1 SEHNR, CDR2 FQNEAQ (reference sequence). For the CDR3, the DNA is TGTGCCAGCAGCTCCCCCCAAGGGGAGGGCCCCCATGAGCAGTTCTTC. Protein product: CASSSPQGEGPHEQFF.

This chain uses TRBV7-9 with TRBJ2-3; 9 bases map to TRBD1. Germline V lookup: CDR1 SEHNR, CDR2 FQNEAQ (reference sequence). CDR3 length equals 16 residues. Trimming took 5 bases from V and 2 from J; bases not matched to a gene: 8. The CDR3 here is CASSRGTGIDTDTQYF. In DNA form, the CDR3 reads TGTGCCAGCAGCCGAGGGACAGGGATTGACACAGATACGCAGTATTTT.

This sequence joins TRBV3-1 (or the pseudogene TRBV3-2) and TRBJ2-1, with 9 nucleotides matching TRBD1. The CDR3 runs to 15 residues. V lost 8 bases and J lost 7; bases outside the gene matches: 12. CDR1 LGHDT and CDR2 YNNKEL come from the germline V gene (reference sequence). The CDR3 loop reads CASATGGITSNEQFF. CDR3 nucleotides: TGTGCCAGCGCGACAGGGGGGATTACCAGTAATGAGCAGTTCTTC.

This CDR3 reads CATRGIGGRGTEAFF. CDR3 coding DNA: TGTGCCACACGCGGCATTGGGGGCAGGGGGACTGAAGCTTTCTTT. This sequence joins TRBV28 and TRBJ1-1, with 7 bases aligning to TRBD1. The J segment lost 5 bases and the V segment lost 10 bases, leaving 16 bases of the junction unmatched. Germline CDR1 MDHEN, CDR2 SYDVKM. The CDR3 contains 15 residues.

The chain couples TRBV9 to TRBJ2-5; tentatively, D is TRBD1 (5 bases). Trimming removed 0 bases from V and 0 bases from J, with 9 bases in between. This CDR3 has 15 residues. The germline CDR1 and CDR2 sequences are SGDLS and YYNGEE. The CDR3 loop reads CASSVGVRDQETQYF. In nucleotides, the CDR3 is TGTGCCAGCAGCGTAGGGGTCAGGGACCAAGAGACCCAGTACTTC.

The V call is TRBV18, the J call TRBJ2-3; 14 bases fit TRBD2. With 3 bases clipped from V and 4 bases from J, the junction kept 3 bases outside the gene matches. The germline gives CDR1 KGHSH, CDR2 LQKENI. CDR3 size: 16 residues. The CDR3 is CASSPPGLAGADTQYF. CDR3 nucleotide sequence: TGTGCCAGCTCACCCCCGGGACTAGCGGGAGCAGATACGCAGTATTTT.

This rearrangement joins TRBV5-6 to TRBJ1-5; 7 bases are a match to TRBD1. Trimming cost V 0 bases and J 4 bases; bases outside gene matches: 4. There are 15 residues in the CDR3. Per the germline V gene, CDR1 is SGHDT and CDR2 is YYEEEE. As DNA, the CDR3 is TGTGCCAGCAGCTTGGGCAGGGGGTTTAATCAGCCCCAGCATTTT. It yields the protein CASSLGRGFNQPQHF.

The chain joins TRBV5-6 to TRBJ1-3; D is ambiguous. Germline values: CDR1 SGHDT, CDR2 YYEEEE. V lost 1 base and J 3 bases, leaving 8 bases between the germline ends. This CDR3 has 14 residues. The CDR3 bases are TGTGCCAGCAGCTTGATCCCCGTTGGAAACACCATATATTTT. Translating gives CASSLIPVGNTIYF.

This clone was detected only once. The rearrangement uses TRBV19 and TRBJ1-2; D gene uncertain. The CDR3 runs 11 residues. Germline-derived CDR1 and CDR2 are LNHDA and SQIVND (reference sequence). Trimming pared 4 bases from V and 5 bases from J, leaving 5 bases between. In DNA, the CDR3 is TGTGCCAGTAGTAACAGATATGGCTACACCTTC. Its translation is CASSNRYGYTF.

This chain links TRBV6-2 or TRBV6-3 with TRBJ1-1; unclear D gene. Trimming pared 2 bases from V and 4 bases from J, leaving 14 bases between. The CDR3 is 15 amino acids. Germline V gene lookup returns CDR1 MNHEY and CDR2 SVGEGT. The CDR3 nucleotides are TGTGCCAGCAGTTACGGCTCCCTGAGGGCCACTGAAGCTTTCTTT. This encodes CASSYGSLRATEAFF.

This rearrangement joins TRBV5-8 to TRBJ2-1; no clear D. V was clipped by 4 bases and J by 7 bases, with 15 bases between them. The V gene's germline CDR1 is SGHTS and CDR2 YDEGEE. The CDR3 has 14 residues. The CDR3 loop is CASSRQNLGNEQFF. The CDR3 nucleotides are TGTGCCAGCAGCCGGCAGAATCTAGGAAATGAGCAGTTCTTC. The entire variable domain, with the rest obtained from reference TRBV5-8 and TRBJ2-1, is as follows: EAGVTQSPTHLIKTRGQQATLRCSPISGHTSVYWYQQALGLGLQFLLWYDEGEERNRGNFPPRFSGRQFPNYSSELNVNALELEDSALYLCASSRQNLGNEQFFGPGTRLTVL.

The chain employs TRBV5-4 and TRBJ2-1; 10 bases agree with TRBD1. From germline, CDR1 is SGHNT and CDR2 YYREEE (reference sequence). CDR3 length: 15 amino acids. V gave up 4 bases and J gave up 9 bases; unmatched junction bases: 10. The CDR3 loop reads CASSRKDRGGGEQFF. Written as DNA, the CDR3 is TGTGCCAGCAGCCGAAAGGACAGGGGGGGTGGTGAGCAGTTCTTC.

The genes are TRBV5-1 and TRBJ1-1; a possible D gene is TRBD1 (5 bases). Per the germline V gene, CDR1 is SGHRS and CDR2 is YFSETQ. Trimming took 0 bases from V and 6 from J, leaving 12 bases between them. The CDR3 extends over 14 amino acids. Written as DNA, the CDR3 is TGCGCCAGCAGCTTGGAGGGGAGGTACGCTGAAGCTTTCTTT. Protein sequence: CASSLEGRYAEAFF.

The V gene is TRBV19, the J gene TRBJ2-1; D is unclear. Between the trimmed V and J ends, which lost 5 bases and 1 base, there was a span of 12 bases. This CDR3 contains 15 residues. Germline V gives CDR1 LNHDA, CDR2 SQIVND (reference sequence). CDR3: CASSPRLLSYNEQFF. The CDR3 DNA reads TGTGCCAGTAGTCCCCGCCTACTTTCCTACAATGAGCAGTTCTTC.